This T cell receptor (beta chain) originates from a study of regulatory T cells in long-lasting Graves disease. Study-wide points: Persistent disease samples used TRBV28, TRBJ1-2 and TRBJ2-5 preferentially.

V lost 5 bases, J lost 0 bases, and 11 bases lay in between. Germline CDR1 and CDR2: SQVTM and ANQGSEA. The CDR3 has 14 amino acids. The authors built TCR beta libraries using iRepertoire HTBI primers and Arm-PCR of CDR3 regions. MiXCR, applied by TCRdb to the multiplex PCR reads, yields one record per CDR3 protein. This table holds 300,000 to 500,000 distinct CDR3 sequences, less than 25% found once. In the case of this clonotype: Antigen specificity is unknown.

Documented time point: persistent/refractory GD, antithyroid drugs over 5 years with positive TRAb. Preparation of the TCR library used RNA extracted from PBMCs. The TCR sequence derives from a female donor with Graves disease. This chain uses TRBV29-1 with TRBJ2-1; tentatively, D is TRBD2 (6 bases). Sequenced here: peripheral blood mononuclear cells (PBMCs), sampled when the disease was refractory, from a patient treated with antithyroid drugs. The CDR3, as DNA: TGCAGCGTTTGGAGGGAGAGCTCCTACAATGAGCAGTTCTTC. Amino acid sequence: CSVWRESSYNEQFF.